A selection of T cell receptor beta chains follows, all from one sample in a study of T cell responses to AZD1222 COVID-19 vaccine. Some clones are missing from TCRdb's copy, which holds only in-frame ones; the method was immunoSEQ multiplex PCR. The sample lists about 110,000 clones; more than 75% were seen once. The starting material was peripheral blood, obtained on day 0 of AZD1222 vaccination. Receptors originate from an adult in good health. Both conserved end residues are part of each CDR3. A D gene is named only where the DNA matches it firmly. Size is omitted from some rows. Given values are once, few, many or a class for expanded clones.

>NA|once|TRBJ2-7|TRBV7-8
CASSLRWYEQYF
TGTGCCAGCAGCTTAAGATGGTACGAGCAGTACTTC
>NA|NA|TRBJ1-2|TRBV6-2/TRBV6-3
CASSSTTPIYGYTF
TGTGCCAGCAGCAGCACCACACCCATCTATGGCTACACCTTC
>TRBD1|NA|TRBJ2-3|TRBV3-1/TRBV3-2
CASSLDREF
TGTGCCAGCAGCCTAGACAGGGAGTTT
>NA|NA|TRBJ1-1|TRBV29-1
CSALTPGGRSRLTEAFF
TGCAGCGCCCTCACCCCGGGGGGTCGTTCGCGATTAACTGAAGCTTTCTTT
>NA|NA|TRBJ1-1|TRBV4-3
CASSLQTGLGAEAFF
TGCGCCAGCAGCTTACAAACGGGGTTGGGAGCTGAAGCTTTCTTT
>TRBD2|NA|TRBJ2-1|TRBV12-5
CASGRGTSGGYSYNEQFF
TGTGCTAGTGGCCGGGGGACTAGCGGGGGGTACTCCTACAATGAGCAGTTCTTC
>TRBD2|NA|TRBJ2-5|TRBV9
CASSTGGPQETQYF
TGTGCCAGCAGCACGGGGGGGCCCCAAGAGACCCAGTACTTC
>TRBD1|once|TRBJ1-6|TRBV27
CASSLGTGYSPLHF
TGTGCCAGCAGCCTTGGGACAGGGTATTCACCCCTCCACTTT
>NA|NA|TRBJ1-5|TRBV7-9
CASSLSTGVNQPQHF
TGTGCCAGCAGCTTAAGTACCGGGGTGAATCAGCCCCAGCATTTT
>NA|few|TRBJ1-3|TRBV7-9
CASSLVVSGNTIYF
TGTGCCAGCAGCTTAGTGGTATCTGGAAACACCATATATTTT
>NA|NA|TRBJ2-7|TRBV3-1/TRBV3-2
CASSQGLANEQYF
TGTGCCAGCAGCCAAGGTCTAGCGAACGAGCAGTACTTC
>NA|once|TRBJ2-1|TRBV11-2
CASTLSSGSFYNEQFF
TGTGCCAGCACCCTAAGCAGTGGGAGTTTTTACAATGAGCAGTTCTTC
>NA|NA|TRBJ2-7|TRBV5-1
CASSADGLAYEQYF
TGCGCCAGCAGCGCGGACGGACTGGCATACGAGCAGTACTTC
>TRBD1|NA|TRBJ2-2|TRBV5-1
CASSLGGRGLGGELFF
TGCGCCAGCAGCTTAGGAGGCAGGGGGCTCGGCGGGGAGCTGTTTTTT
>NA|NA|TRBJ1-2|TRBV6-5
CASSYSWTLDGYTF
TGTGCCAGCAGTTACTCGTGGACCCTTGATGGCTACACCTTC
>TRBD2|NA|TRBJ2-5|TRBV5-4
CASSPPGTTPRAQYF
TGTGCCAGCAGCCCACCCGGGACTACTCCAAGGGCCCAGTACTTC
>TRBD1|NA|TRBJ2-7|TRBV5-6
CASSFSHRGRWAKYYEQYF
TGTGCCAGCAGCTTCTCCCACAGGGGGCGCTGGGCTAAGTACTACGAGCAGTACTTC
>TRBD1|NA|TRBJ1-4|TRBV4-3
CASSRGQGNEKLFF
TGCGCCAGCAGCCGGGGACAGGGTAATGAAAAACTGTTTTTT
>NA|NA|TRBJ1-5|TRBV6-6
CATWGGPTYSNQPQHF
TGTGCCACCTGGGGGGGCCCCACCTATAGCAATCAGCCCCAGCATTTT
>NA|NA|TRBJ2-1|TRBV12-3/TRBV12-4
CASSSGLHNEQFF
TGTGCCAGCAGTTCGGGACTCCACAATGAGCAGTTCTTC
>NA|NA|TRBJ1-2|TRBV6-1
CASSENRPLYTF
TGTGCCAGCAGTGAAAATCGGCCGCTCTACACCTTC
>NA|NA|TRBJ2-5|TRBV5-1
CASSLSSETQYF
TGCGCCAGCAGCTTGTCTTCGGAGACCCAGTACTTC
>NA|NA|TRBJ1-1|TRBV2
CASSELEGMNTEAFF
TGTGCCAGCAGTGAATTAGAGGGGATGAACACTGAAGCTTTCTTT
>NA|NA|TRBJ2-7|TRBV2
CASGPGTYEQYF
TGTGCCAGCGGACCCGGGACCTACGAGCAGTACTTC
>TRBD1|NA|TRBJ2-7|TRBV6-6
CASSYLDRVYEQYF
TGTGCCAGCAGTTACCTAGACAGGGTCTACGAGCAGTACTTC
>NA|NA|TRBJ1-1|TRBV19
CASRPSRSGTEAFF
TGTGCCAGTCGTCCTTCCCGGAGCGGCACTGAAGCTTTCTTT
>NA|NA|TRBJ2-1|TRBV19
CASSIILVHEQFF
TGTGCCAGTAGTATAATTCTGGTCCATGAGCAGTTCTTC
>NA|NA|TRBJ2-5|TRBV5-8
CASSSEGRFQETQYF
TGTGCCAGCAGTTCTGAGGGACGTTTTCAAGAGACCCAGTACTTC
>NA|NA|TRBJ2-6|TRBV7-3
CASSLTGARGLGTGANVLTF
TGTGCCAGCAGCTTAACGGGGGCTCGAGGGCTTGGGACTGGGGCCAACGTCCTGACTTTC
>TRBD2|NA|TRBJ2-7|TRBV6-2/TRBV6-3
CASSYPGLAGVLGYEQYF
TGTGCCAGCAGTTACCCCGGACTAGCGGGGGTTTTGGGTTACGAGCAGTACTTC
>TRBD2|NA|TRBJ2-1|TRBV5-1
CASSPWTSGGGVNEQFF
TGCGCCAGCAGCCCCTGGACTAGCGGGGGTGGGGTCAATGAGCAGTTCTTC
>TRBD1|NA|TRBJ1-3|TRBV4-3
CASSQARPDRVGRDTIYF
TGCGCCAGCAGCCAAGCACGACCGGACAGGGTGGGGAGAGACACCATATATTTT
>NA|NA|TRBJ2-7|TRBV29-1
CSVAGSSYEQYF
TGCAGCGTTGCCGGCAGCTCCTACGAGCAGTACTTC
>NA|NA|TRBJ1-1|TRBV5-8
CASSLAGPPVSEAFF
TGTGCCAGCAGCTTGGCGGGACCCCCCGTATCTGAAGCTTTCTTT
>NA|NA|TRBJ2-5|TRBV5-1
CASSVLGGNQETQYF
TGCGCCAGCAGTGTACTCGGGGGAAACCAAGAGACCCAGTACTTC
>NA|once|TRBJ2-6|TRBV18
CASSAIFSSGANVLTF
TGTGCCAGCTCAGCGATATTTAGCTCTGGGGCCAACGTCCTGACTTTC
>NA|NA|TRBJ1-1|TRBV10-3
CAISGQVLNTEAFF
TGTGCCATCAGTGGGCAGGTCCTGAACACTGAAGCTTTCTTT
>NA|NA|TRBJ1-6|TRBV6-5
CASSYSASSYNSPLHF
TGTGCCAGCAGTTACTCGGCAAGCTCCTATAATTCACCCCTCCACTTT
>TRBD1|NA|TRBJ1-2|TRBV18
CASSPIGQANNYGYTF
TGTGCCAGCTCACCTATTGGACAGGCGAATAACTATGGCTACACCTTC